The following is a TCR beta chain sequence with its context. The sample is drawn from a study of shared clonotypes between healthy human individuals. Assay used: immunoSEQ multiplex PCR; TCRdb lists only in-frame clones, some missing. Of about 2.4 million clones in the sample, 93% were seen once. The material sequenced was naive CD4+ T cells from PBMCs. The subset is: CD45RA+ positively selected. The receptor was derived from a man younger than 35 in good health. Some clones in this sample may be carry-over from other donors' samples.

CDR3 sequence: CASKDSGTDTQYF. The CDR3 region has the DNA TGTGCCAGCAAGGACAGTGGCACAGATACGCAGTATTTT. This chain joins TRBV2 and TRBJ2-3; D possibly corresponds to TRBD1 (6 bases). The CDR3 has 13 amino acids. Germline loops: CDR1 SNHLY, CDR2 FYNNEI. With 7 bases removed from V and 1 base from J, the gap between germline ends came to 9 bases.